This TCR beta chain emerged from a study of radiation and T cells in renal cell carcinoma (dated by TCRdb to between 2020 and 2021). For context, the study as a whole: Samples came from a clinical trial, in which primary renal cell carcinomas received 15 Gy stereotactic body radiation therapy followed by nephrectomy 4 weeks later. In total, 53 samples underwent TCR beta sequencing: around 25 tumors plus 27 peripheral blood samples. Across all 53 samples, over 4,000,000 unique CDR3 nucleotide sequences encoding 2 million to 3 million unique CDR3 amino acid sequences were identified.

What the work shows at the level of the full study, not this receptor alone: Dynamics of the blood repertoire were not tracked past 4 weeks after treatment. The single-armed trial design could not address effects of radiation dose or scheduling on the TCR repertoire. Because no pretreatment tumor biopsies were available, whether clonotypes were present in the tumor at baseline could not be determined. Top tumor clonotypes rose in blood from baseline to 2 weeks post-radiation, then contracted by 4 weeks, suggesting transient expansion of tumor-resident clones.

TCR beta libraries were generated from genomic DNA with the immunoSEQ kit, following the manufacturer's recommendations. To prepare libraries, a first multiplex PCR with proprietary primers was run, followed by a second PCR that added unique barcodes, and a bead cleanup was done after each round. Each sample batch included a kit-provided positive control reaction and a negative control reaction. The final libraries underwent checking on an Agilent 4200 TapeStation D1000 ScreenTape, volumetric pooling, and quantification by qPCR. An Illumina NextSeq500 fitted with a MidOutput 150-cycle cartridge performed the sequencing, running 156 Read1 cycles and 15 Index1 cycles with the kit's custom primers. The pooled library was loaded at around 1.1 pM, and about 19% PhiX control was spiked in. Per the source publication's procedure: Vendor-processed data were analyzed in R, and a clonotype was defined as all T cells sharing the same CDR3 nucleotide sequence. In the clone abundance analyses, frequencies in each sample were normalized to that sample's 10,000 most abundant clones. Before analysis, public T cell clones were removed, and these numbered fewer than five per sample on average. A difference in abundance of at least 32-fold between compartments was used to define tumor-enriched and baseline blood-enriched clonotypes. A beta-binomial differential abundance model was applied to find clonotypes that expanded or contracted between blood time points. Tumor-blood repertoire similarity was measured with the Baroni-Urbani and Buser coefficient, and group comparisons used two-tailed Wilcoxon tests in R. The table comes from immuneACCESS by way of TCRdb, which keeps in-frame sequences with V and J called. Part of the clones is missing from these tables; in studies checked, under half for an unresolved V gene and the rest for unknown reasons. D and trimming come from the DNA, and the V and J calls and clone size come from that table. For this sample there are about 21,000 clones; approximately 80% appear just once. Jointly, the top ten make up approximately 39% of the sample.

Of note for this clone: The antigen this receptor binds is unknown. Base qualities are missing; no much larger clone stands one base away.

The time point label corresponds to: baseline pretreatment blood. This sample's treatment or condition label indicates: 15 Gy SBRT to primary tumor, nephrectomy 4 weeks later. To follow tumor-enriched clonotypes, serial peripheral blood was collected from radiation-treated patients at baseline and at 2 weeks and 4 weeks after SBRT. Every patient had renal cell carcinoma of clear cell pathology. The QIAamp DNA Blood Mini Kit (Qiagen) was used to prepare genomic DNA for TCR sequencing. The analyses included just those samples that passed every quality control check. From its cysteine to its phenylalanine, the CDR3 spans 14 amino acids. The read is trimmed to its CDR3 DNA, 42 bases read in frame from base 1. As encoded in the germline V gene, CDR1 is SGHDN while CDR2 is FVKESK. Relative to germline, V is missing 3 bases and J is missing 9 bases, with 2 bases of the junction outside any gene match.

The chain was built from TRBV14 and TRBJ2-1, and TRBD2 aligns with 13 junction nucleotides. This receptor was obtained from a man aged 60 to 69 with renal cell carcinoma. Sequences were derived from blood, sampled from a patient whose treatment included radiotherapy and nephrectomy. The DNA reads TGTGCCAGCAGCCAGACTAGCGGGAGGAGTGAGCAGTTCTTC. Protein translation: CASSQTSGRSEQFF. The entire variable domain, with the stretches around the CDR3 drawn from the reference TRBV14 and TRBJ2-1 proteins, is EAGVTQFPSHSVIEKGQTVTLRCDPISGHDNLYWYRRVMGKEIKFLLHFVKESKQDESGMPNNRFLAERTGGTYSTLKVQPAELEDSGVYFCASSQTSGRSEQFFGPGTRLTVL.